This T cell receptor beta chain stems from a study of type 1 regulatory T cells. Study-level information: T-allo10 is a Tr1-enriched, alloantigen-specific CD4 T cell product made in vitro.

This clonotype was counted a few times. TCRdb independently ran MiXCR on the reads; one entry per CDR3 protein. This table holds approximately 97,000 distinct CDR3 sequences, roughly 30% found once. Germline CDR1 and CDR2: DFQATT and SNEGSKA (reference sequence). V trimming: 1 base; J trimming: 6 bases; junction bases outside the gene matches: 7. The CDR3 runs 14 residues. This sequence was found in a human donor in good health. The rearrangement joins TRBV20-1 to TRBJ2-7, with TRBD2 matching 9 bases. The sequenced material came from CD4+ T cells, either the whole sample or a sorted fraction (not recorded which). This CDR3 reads CSARVSGSGSEQYF. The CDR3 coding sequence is TGCAGTGCTAGAGTTAGCGGGAGTGGTAGCGAGCAGTACTTC.